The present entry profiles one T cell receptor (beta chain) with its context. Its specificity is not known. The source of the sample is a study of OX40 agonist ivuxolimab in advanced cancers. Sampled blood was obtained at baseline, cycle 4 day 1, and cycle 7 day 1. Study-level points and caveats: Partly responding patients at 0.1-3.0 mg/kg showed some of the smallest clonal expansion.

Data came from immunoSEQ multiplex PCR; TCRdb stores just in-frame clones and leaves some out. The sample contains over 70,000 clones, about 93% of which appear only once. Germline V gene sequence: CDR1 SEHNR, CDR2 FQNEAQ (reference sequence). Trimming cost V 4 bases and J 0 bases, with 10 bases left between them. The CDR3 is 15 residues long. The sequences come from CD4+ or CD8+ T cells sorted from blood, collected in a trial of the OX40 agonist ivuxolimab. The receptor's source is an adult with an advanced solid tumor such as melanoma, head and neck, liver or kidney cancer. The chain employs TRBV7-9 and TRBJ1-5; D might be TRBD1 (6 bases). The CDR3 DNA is TGTGCCAGCAGCTCCCGACAGGATAGCAATCAGCCCCAGCATTTT. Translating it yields CASSSRQDSNQPQHF.